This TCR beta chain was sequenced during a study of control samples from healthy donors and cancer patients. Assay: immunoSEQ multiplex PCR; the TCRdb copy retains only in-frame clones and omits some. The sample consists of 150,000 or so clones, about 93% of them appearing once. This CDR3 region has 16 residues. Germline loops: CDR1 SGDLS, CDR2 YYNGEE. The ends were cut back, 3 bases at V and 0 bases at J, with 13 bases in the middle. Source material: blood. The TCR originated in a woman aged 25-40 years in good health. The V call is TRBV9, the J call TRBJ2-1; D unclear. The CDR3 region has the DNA TGTGCCAGCAGCGGTGGGATGGGGTACTCCTACAATGAGCAGTTCTTC. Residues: CASSGGMGYSYNEQFF.